This is a list of T cell receptor beta chains from one sample in a study of cytomegalovirus exposure and HLA in healthy donors. Profiled with immunoSEQ multiplex PCR; TCRdb holds only in-frame clones, not every one. The sample has under 95,000 clones, 94% seen once. Sequenced: PBMCs. The source of these receptors is a woman in her late teens or twenties in good health and CMV-seronegative. The CDR3 runs from the conserved cysteine through the conserved F or W. A D gene is named only where the DNA matches it firmly. Clone size is stated in some rows and not others, as once, few, many or a class when expanded.

length: 15; V: TRBV7-9; size: NA; D: TRBD1; J: TRBJ1-2; CDR3: CASSLGGQGFYGYTF; DNA: TGTGCCAGCAGCTTAGGGGGACAGGGGTTCTATGGCTACACCTTC
length: 13; V: TRBV10-3; size: NA; D: NA; J: TRBJ2-7; CDR3: CAISESRVYEQYF; DNA: TGTGCCATCAGTGAGTCGCGGGTCTACGAGCAGTACTTC
length: 15; V: TRBV28; size: NA; D: TRBD2; J: TRBJ2-7; CDR3: CASSNPASGKYEQYF; DNA: TGTGCCAGCTCAAATCCGGCTAGCGGTAAATACGAGCAGTACTTC
length: 15; V: TRBV9; size: NA; D: TRBD2; J: TRBJ2-3; CDR3: CASSVSETSVDTQYF; DNA: TGTGCCAGCAGCGTCTCCGAGACTAGCGTAGATACGCAGTATTTT
length: 14; V: TRBV2; size: NA; D: NA; J: TRBJ2-3; CDR3: CASRAGQSTDTQYF; DNA: TGTGCCAGCAGGGCGGGGCAAAGCACAGATACGCAGTATTTT
length: 15; V: TRBV11-3; size: NA; D: NA; J: TRBJ2-1; CDR3: CASSTGILGWDEQFF; DNA: TGTGCCAGCAGCACCGGGATTCTCGGATGGGATGAGCAGTTCTTC
length: 12; V: TRBV11-3; size: NA; D: NA; J: TRBJ1-2; CDR3: CASSLGQGFDTF; DNA: TGTGCCAGCAGCTTAGGTCAGGGTTTCGACACCTTC
length: 14; V: TRBV7-9; size: NA; D: NA; J: TRBJ1-1; CDR3: CASSPPVDNSEAFF; DNA: TGTGCCAGCAGTCCCCCGGTCGACAACTCTGAAGCTTTCTTT
length: 17; V: TRBV5-6; size: NA; D: TRBD1; J: TRBJ2-1; CDR3: CASSLSGTGVWYNEQFF; DNA: TGTGCCAGCAGCTTATCCGGGACAGGGGTTTGGTACAATGAGCAGTTCTTC
length: 16; V: TRBV7-9; size: NA; D: NA; J: TRBJ1-5; CDR3: CASSLGTDYSNQPQHF; DNA: TGTGCCAGCAGCTTAGGGACGGACTATAGCAATCAGCCCCAGCATTTT
length: 13; V: TRBV5-1; size: NA; D: NA; J: TRBJ2-3; CDR3: CASSLAGTDTQYF; DNA: TGCGCCAGCAGCTTGGCGGGCACAGATACGCAGTATTTT
length: 14; V: TRBV28; size: NA; D: NA; J: TRBJ1-1; CDR3: CASSLARGNTEAFF; DNA: TGTGCCAGCAGTTTGGCACGGGGGAACACTGAAGCTTTCTTT
length: 14; V: TRBV6-5; size: NA; D: NA; J: TRBJ1-1; CDR3: CASHRGGRGTEAFF; DNA: TGTGCCAGCCATAGGGGGGGAAGGGGCACTGAAGCTTTCTTT
length: 16; V: TRBV2; size: once; D: TRBD1; J: TRBJ2-5; CDR3: CASSGPDDTGAETQYF; DNA: TGTGCCAGCTCAGGTCCAGACGATACAGGGGCCGAGACCCAGTACTTC
length: 17; V: TRBV7-6; size: NA; D: TRBD2; J: TRBJ2-5; CDR3: CASSLAGTSGGAKTQYF; DNA: TGTGCCAGCAGCTTAGCCGGGACTAGCGGGGGGGCGAAGACCCAGTACTTC
length: 15; V: TRBV5-6; size: once; D: NA; J: TRBJ1-6; CDR3: CASRAGDFHNSPLHF; DNA: TGTGCCAGCCGGGCTGGGGACTTCCATAATTCACCCCTCCACTTT
length: 14; V: TRBV7-2; size: NA; D: TRBD1; J: TRBJ1-1; CDR3: CASTPWDRDTEAFF; DNA: TGTGCCAGCACCCCCTGGGACAGGGATACTGAAGCTTTCTTT
length: 16; V: TRBV7-2; size: NA; D: NA; J: TRBJ1-2; CDR3: CASSLEQGFASYGYTF; DNA: TGTGCCAGCAGCTTAGAACAGGGATTCGCCTCCTATGGCTACACCTTC
length: 16; V: TRBV6-4; size: few; D: TRBD2; J: TRBJ2-1; CDR3: CASSDSPSGVYNEQFF; DNA: TGTGCCAGCAGTGACTCGCCTAGCGGAGTATACAATGAGCAGTTCTTC
length: 14; V: TRBV11-3; size: NA; D: NA; J: TRBJ2-1; CDR3: CASSLGGVYNEQFF; DNA: TGTGCCAGCAGCTTAGGCGGTGTCTACAATGAGCAGTTCTTC
length: 15; V: TRBV28; size: once; D: TRBD1; J: TRBJ2-2; CDR3: CASNTGTVNTGELFF; DNA: TGTGCCAGCAATACCGGGACAGTGAACACCGGGGAGCTGTTTTTT
length: 13; V: TRBV10-3; size: NA; D: NA; J: TRBJ2-3; CDR3: CAYTRGGGDTQYF; DNA: TGTGCCTACACTCGCGGTGGCGGAGATACGCAGTATTTT
length: 14; V: TRBV7-8; size: NA; D: TRBD1; J: TRBJ2-7; CDR3: CASSPLQGPYEQYF; DNA: TGTGCCAGCAGCCCACTACAGGGGCCCTACGAGCAGTACTTC
length: 14; V: TRBV28; size: NA; D: NA; J: TRBJ1-1; CDR3: CASSFWGRINEAFF; DNA: TGTGCCAGCAGTTTTTGGGGGCGCATCAATGAAGCTTTCTTT
length: 15; V: TRBV21-1; size: NA; D: NA; J: TRBJ1-5; CDR3: CASSKAENSNQPQHF; DNA: TGTGCCAGCAGCAAAGCGGAGAATAGCAATCAGCCCCAGCATTTT
length: 16; V: TRBV7-8; size: NA; D: NA; J: TRBJ2-3; CDR3: CASSLEVSGEPDTQYF; DNA: TGTGCCAGCAGCTTAGAGGTTAGCGGAGAACCGGATACGCAGTATTTT